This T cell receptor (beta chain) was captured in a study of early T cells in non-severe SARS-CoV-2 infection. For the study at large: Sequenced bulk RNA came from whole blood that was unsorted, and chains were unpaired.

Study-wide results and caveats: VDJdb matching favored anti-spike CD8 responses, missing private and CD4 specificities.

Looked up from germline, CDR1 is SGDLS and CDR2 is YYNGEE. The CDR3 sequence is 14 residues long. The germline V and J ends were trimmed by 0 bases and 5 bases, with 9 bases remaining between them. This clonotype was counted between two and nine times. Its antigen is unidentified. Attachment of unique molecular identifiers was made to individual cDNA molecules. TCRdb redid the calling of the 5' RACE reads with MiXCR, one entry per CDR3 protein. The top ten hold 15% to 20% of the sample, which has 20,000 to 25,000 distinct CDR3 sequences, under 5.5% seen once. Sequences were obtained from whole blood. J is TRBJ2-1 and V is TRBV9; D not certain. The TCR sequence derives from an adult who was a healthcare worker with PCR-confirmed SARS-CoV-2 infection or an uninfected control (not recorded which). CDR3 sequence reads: CASSVVGDDNEQFF. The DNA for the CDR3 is TGTGCCAGCAGCGTAGTTGGAGATGACAATGAGCAGTTCTTC.